Listed below are T cell receptor beta chains from one sample, sequenced in a study of blood T cell repertoires in COVID-19. Assay used: immunoSEQ multiplex PCR; TCRdb lists only in-frame clones, some missing. The sample lists a few hundred thousand clones; roughly four fifths were seen once. The sequenced material came from peripheral blood. These receptors came from a woman older than 75 with COVID-19, enrolled during active disease. The CDR3 runs from the conserved cysteine through the conserved F or W. A D gene is named only where the DNA matches it firmly. The size entry is marked missing in some rows and otherwise reads once, few, many or a size class.

J gene | clone size | V gene | D gene | CDR3 DNA | CDR3 protein
TRBJ2-7 | - | TRBV5-1 | TRBD1 | TGCGCCAGCAGCGGGGGACAGGGGGCGATTAACGAGCAGTACTTC | CASSGGQGAINEQYF
TRBJ2-5 | - | TRBV7-9 | TRBD1 | TGTGCCAGCAGCCGTACAGGGGGAGGAGAGACCCAGTACTTC | CASSRTGGGETQYF
TRBJ1-1 | - | TRBV7-9 | TRBD1 | TGTGCCAGCAGCGCCGGACAGGGTGACACTGAAGCTTTCTTT | CASSAGQGDTEAFF
TRBJ2-7 | - | TRBV6-6 | TRBD2 | TGTGCCAGCAGTTCCTGGGCGGGAGCAATCGAGCAGTACTTC | CASSSWAGAIEQYF
TRBJ1-6 | - | TRBV28 | TRBD1 | TGTGCCAGCAGTTACCGAACAGGGGGCAATAATTCACCCCTCCACTTT | CASSYRTGGNNSPLHF
TRBJ1-6 | - | TRBV5-1 | - | TGCGCCAGCAGCTTTAACAGGGACGGTTCACCCCTCCACTTT | CASSFNRDGSPLHF
TRBJ1-1 | once | TRBV10-3 | - | TGTGCCATCAGTGACTCGGGGGGGCCGACTGAAGCTTTCTTT | CAISDSGGPTEAFF
TRBJ2-5 | - | TRBV5-4 | - | TGTGCCAGCAGCTTGGCCAACCAAGAGACCCAGTACTTC | CASSLANQETQYF
TRBJ1-1 | - | TRBV9 | - | TGTGCCAGCAGCGTAGCTGGGATAGGGAGGGAGTTCACTGAAGCTTTCTTT | CASSVAGIGREFTEAFF
TRBJ2-3 | - | TRBV4-1 | TRBD2 | TGCGCCAGCAGCCCCGGGGAAGCTAGCGGGAGAAGGGATACGCAGTATTTT | CASSPGEASGRRDTQYF
TRBJ2-3 | few | TRBV7-6 | TRBD2 | TGTGCCAGCAGCTCATCGGGACTAGCGGGAGCAGATACGCAGTATTTT | CASSSSGLAGADTQYF
TRBJ2-3 | - | TRBV24-1 | TRBD2 | TGTGCCACGAGTAGCGGGGACACAGATACGCAGTATTTT | CATSSGDTDTQYF
TRBJ2-1 | - | TRBV6-5 | TRBD2 | TGTGCCACCCATAGGGGGACTAGCGGGACCAATGAGCAGTTCTTC | CATHRGTSGTNEQFF
TRBJ1-4 | once | TRBV18 | - | TGTGCCAGCTCACCGACATCACGAGAAAAACTGTTTTTT | CASSPTSREKLFF
TRBJ1-5 | - | TRBV6-1 | - | TGTGCCAGCAGTGAATGGGGTCAGGGCGGTCAGCCCCAGCATTTT | CASSEWGQGGQPQHF
TRBJ2-3 | - | TRBV30 | - | TGTGCCTGGGAGCGGGCAGATACGCAGTATTTT | CAWERADTQYF
TRBJ1-1 | - | TRBV5-6 | - | TGTGCCAGCAGCCAGGGTATGAACACTGAAGCTTTCTTT | CASSQGMNTEAFF
TRBJ1-2 | - | TRBV28 | TRBD1 | TGTGCCAGCAGTTCTCCTTCGGGACAGCTGCTCTATGGCTACACCTTC | CASSSPSGQLLYGYTF
TRBJ2-7 | - | TRBV3-1/TRBV3-2 | - | TGTGCCAGCAGCCAAGAAAAGGGGCTAGCGAGCGAGCAGTACTTC | CASSQEKGLASEQYF
TRBJ2-3 | - | TRBV7-8 | TRBD1 | TGTGCCAGCAGGAGGGGGACAGGGCGGCCAGATACGCAGTATTTT | CASRRGTGRPDTQYF
TRBJ1-4 | few | TRBV29-1 | - | TGCAGCGTTTTGTCAGGGGATAATGAAAAACTGTTTTTT | CSVLSGDNEKLFF
TRBJ1-5 | - | TRBV4-1 | - | TGCGCCAGCAGCCAAGATAACACCCCTCGGGGCAATCAGCCCCAGCATTTT | CASSQDNTPRGNQPQHF
TRBJ2-5 | - | TRBV5-1 | TRBD1 | TGCGCCAGCACTGGGACAGACCAAGAGACCCAGTACTTC | CASTGTDQETQYF
TRBJ1-1 | once | TRBV13 | - | TGTGCCAGCAGTCAACAGGGAACTGAAGCTTTCTTT | CASSQQGTEAFF
TRBJ2-5 | - | TRBV12-5 | TRBD2 | TGTGCTAGTGGTTTGGTAGCGGGGTCCACGGAGACCCAGTACTTC | CASGLVAGSTETQYF
TRBJ1-1 | once | TRBV18 | TRBD1 | TGTGCCAGCTCACCCGGACAGGGCGAGACTGAAGCTTTCTTT | CASSPGQGETEAFF
TRBJ2-2 | - | TRBV11-2 | TRBD1 | TGTGCCAGCAGCTTAGCCTACAGGGGCGACACCGGGGAGCTGTTTTTT | CASSLAYRGDTGELFF
TRBJ2-7 | - | TRBV4-1 | - | TGCGCCAGCAGCCAAGGGAACTACCCTTCCTACGAGCAGTACTTC | CASSQGNYPSYEQYF
TRBJ1-5 | - | TRBV30 | TRBD1 | TGTGCCTGGAGTCCTGGGACAGGGGACAATCAGCCCCAGCATTTT | CAWSPGTGDNQPQHF
TRBJ1-1 | - | TRBV9 | TRBD1 | TGTGCCAGCAGCGTGAGTTTAGGGGGCGAATGGGAAGCTTTCTTT | CASSVSLGGEWEAFF
TRBJ2-7 | - | TRBV6-6 | TRBD1 | TGTGCCAGCAGTTATGGGGACAGGGGTGGCGAGCAGTACTTC | CASSYGDRGGEQYF
TRBJ1-6 | many | TRBV4-1 | - | TGCGCCAGCAGCCACGAGGGAACAGGGAGATCACCCCTCCACTTT | CASSHEGTGRSPLHF